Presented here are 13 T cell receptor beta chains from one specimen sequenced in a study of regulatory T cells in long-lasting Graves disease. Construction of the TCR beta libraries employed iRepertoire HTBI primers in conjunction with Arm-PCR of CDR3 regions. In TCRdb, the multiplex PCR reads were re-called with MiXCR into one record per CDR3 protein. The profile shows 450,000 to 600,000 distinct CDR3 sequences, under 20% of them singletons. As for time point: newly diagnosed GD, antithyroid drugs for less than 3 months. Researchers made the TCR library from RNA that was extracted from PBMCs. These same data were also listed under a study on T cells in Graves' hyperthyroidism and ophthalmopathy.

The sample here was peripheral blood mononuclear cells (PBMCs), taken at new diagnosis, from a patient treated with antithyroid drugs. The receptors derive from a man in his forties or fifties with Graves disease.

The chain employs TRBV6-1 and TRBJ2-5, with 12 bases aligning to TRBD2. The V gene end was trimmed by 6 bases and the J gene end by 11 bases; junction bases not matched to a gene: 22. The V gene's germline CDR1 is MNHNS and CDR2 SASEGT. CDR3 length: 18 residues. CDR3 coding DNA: TGTGCCAGCAGATCCCGGACTAGCGGGATTATGCGCTACAATGAGCAGTACTTC. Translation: CASRSRTSGIMRYNEQYF.

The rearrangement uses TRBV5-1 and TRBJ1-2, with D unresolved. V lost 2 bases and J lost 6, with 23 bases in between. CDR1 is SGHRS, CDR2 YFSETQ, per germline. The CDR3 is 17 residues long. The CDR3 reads CASSLKRRGLTADGYTF. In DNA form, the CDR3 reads TGCGCCAGCAGCTTAAAACGGCGGGGATTAACGGCGGATGGCTACACCTTC.

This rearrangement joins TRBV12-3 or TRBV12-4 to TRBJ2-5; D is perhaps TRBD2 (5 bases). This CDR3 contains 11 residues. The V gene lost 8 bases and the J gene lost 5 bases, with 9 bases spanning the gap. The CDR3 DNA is TGTGCCAGCGGTAAGCGGGAGACCCAGTACTTC. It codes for CASGKRETQYF.

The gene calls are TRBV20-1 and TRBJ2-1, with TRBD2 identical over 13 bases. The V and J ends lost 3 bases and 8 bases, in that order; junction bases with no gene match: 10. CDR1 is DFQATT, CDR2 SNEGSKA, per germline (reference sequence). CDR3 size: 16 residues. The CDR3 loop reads CSARLLAGGPGDEQFF. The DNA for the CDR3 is TGCAGTGCTAGGCTACTAGCGGGAGGGCCGGGGGATGAGCAGTTCTTC.

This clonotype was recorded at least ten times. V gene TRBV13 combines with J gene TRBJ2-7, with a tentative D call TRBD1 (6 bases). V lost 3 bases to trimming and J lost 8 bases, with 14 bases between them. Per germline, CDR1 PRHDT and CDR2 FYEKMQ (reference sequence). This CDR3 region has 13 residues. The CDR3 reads CASSFRKTGKQYF. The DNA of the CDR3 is TGTGCCAGCAGCTTCCGGAAGACAGGAAAGCAGTACTTC.

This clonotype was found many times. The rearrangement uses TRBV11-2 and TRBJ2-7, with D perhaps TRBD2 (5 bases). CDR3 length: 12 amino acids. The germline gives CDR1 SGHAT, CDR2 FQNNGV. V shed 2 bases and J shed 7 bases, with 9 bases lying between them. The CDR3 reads CASSLTQREQYF. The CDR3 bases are TGTGCCAGCAGCTTAACCCAGCGGGAGCAGTACTTC.

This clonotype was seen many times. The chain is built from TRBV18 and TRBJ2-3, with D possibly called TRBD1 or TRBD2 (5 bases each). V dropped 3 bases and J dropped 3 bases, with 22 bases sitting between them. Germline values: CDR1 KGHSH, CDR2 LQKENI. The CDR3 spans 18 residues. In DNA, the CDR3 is TGTGCCAGCTCACCGCTTCCATTCCGGGACGGATTGACAGATACGCAGTATTTT. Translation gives CASSPLPFRDGLTDTQYF.

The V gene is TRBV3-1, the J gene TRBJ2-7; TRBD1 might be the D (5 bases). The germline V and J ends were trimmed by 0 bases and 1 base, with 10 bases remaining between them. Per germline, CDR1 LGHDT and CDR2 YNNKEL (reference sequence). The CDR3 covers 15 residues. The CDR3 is CASSQDPQGSYEQYF. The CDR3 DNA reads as TGTGCCAGCAGCCAAGACCCTCAGGGTTCCTACGAGCAGTACTTC.

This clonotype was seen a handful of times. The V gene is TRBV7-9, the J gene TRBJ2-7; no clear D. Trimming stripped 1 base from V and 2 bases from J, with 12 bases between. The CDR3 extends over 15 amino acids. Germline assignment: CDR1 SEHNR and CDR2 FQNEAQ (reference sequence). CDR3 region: CASSLVTVSPYEQYF. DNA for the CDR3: TGTGCCAGCAGCTTAGTAACGGTCAGTCCCTACGAGCAGTACTTC.

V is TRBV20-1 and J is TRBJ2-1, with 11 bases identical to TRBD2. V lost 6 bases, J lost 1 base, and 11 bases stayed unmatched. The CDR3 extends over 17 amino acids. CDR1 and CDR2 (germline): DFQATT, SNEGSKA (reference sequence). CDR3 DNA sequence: TGCAGTGCCACCCCTAGCGGGAGGAGGGGATCCTACAATGAGCAGTTCTTC. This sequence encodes CSATPSGRRGSYNEQFF.

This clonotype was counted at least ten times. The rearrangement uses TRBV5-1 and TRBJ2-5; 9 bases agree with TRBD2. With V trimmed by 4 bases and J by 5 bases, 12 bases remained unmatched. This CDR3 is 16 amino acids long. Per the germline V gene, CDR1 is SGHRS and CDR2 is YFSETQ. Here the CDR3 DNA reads TGCGCCAGCAGCGGCGGTCTAGCGGGAAGATGGGAGACCCAGTACTTC. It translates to CASSGGLAGRWETQYF.

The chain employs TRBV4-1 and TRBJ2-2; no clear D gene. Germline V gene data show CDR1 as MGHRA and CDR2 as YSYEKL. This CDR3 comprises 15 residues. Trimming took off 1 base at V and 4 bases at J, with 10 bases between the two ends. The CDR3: CASSQVPETTGELFF. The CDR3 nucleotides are TGCGCCAGCAGCCAAGTCCCCGAGACCACCGGGGAGCTGTTTTTT.

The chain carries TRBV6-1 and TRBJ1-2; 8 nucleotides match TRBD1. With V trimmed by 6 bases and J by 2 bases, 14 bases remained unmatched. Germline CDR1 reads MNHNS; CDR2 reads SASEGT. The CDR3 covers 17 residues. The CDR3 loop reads CASSLVVGQEINYGYTF. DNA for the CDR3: TGTGCCAGCAGCTTAGTTGTGGGACAGGAGATAAACTATGGCTACACCTTC.